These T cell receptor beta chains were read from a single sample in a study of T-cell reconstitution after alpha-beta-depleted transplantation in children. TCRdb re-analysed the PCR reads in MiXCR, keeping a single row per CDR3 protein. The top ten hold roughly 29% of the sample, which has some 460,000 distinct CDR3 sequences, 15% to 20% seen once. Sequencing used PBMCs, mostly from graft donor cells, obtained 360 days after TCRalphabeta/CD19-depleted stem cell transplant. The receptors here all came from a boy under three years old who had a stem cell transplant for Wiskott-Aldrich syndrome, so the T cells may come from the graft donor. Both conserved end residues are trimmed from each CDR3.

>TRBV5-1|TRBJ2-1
ASSRGQGANEQF
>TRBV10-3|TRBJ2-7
AINPGLASYEQY
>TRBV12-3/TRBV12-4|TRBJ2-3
ASRLWLPTDTQY
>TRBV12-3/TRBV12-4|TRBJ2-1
ASRLAGGPSYNEQF
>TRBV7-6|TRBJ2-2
ASSSTTNTGELF
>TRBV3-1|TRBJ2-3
ASSLRTSGSPDTQY
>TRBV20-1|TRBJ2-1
SARLTGGRSYNEQF
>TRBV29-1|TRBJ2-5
SAGPLRTARETQY
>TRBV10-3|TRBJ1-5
AISEIVSGQPQH
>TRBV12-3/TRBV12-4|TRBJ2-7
ASSLNSPDEQY
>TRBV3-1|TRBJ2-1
ASSHLRLSGRNEQF
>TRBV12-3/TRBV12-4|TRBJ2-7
ASSATGVSYEQY
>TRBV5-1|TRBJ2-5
ASSLTGQGGTQY
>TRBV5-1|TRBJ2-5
ASSQPEETQY
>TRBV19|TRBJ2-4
ASSMGRTIAKNIQY
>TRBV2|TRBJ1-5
ASGTGGIDQPQH
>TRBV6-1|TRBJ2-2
ASKEGGTGELF
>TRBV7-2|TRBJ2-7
ASSFLAGGGYEQY
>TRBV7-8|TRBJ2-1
ASSLGRVPNNEQF
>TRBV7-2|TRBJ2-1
ASSGRQRLAGEQF
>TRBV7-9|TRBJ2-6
ASQQGQGNSGANVLT
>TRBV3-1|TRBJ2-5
ASSYELGETQY
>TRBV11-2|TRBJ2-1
ASSFEGALAYNEQF
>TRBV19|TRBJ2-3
ASSIEPGRADTQY
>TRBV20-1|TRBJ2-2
SARRPPRGKNTGELF